This TCR beta chain was identified during a study of Graves' ophthalmopathy and Graves' hyperthyroidism (dated by TCRdb to the late 2010s). Background for the entire study: Peripheral blood was collected at initial diagnosis, prior to any treatment. To tell Graves' ophthalmopathy apart from Graves' hyperthyroidism, and to predict which patients would progress to ophthalmopathy, the study relied on TCR beta repertoire signatures. In total, around 130 blood samples were TCR-sequenced: approximately 42 ophthalmopathy, roughly 77 hyperthyroidism and 17 hyperthyroidism-to-ophthalmopathy patients. To explore V-J signatures that separate ophthalmopathy from hyperthyroidism, a discovery set of about a hundred patients was enrolled, consisting of 43 with ophthalmopathy and around 57 with stable hyperthyroidism. For independent validation, a separate cohort was made up of 18 to 20 hyperthyroidism patients plus 17 patients who later progressed from hyperthyroidism to ophthalmopathy. In over 5 hyperthyroidism patients, the T-cell repertoires found in thyroid tissue were compared with those found in blood. Once sampling was done, hyperthyroidism patients were given methimazole at a starting dose of 30 mg daily, while ophthalmopathy patients were given high-dose intravenous methylprednisolone. Overall results and qualifications from the work: In cross-validation, the 13-signature model distinguished ophthalmopathy from stable hyperthyroidism with about 89% sensitivity and over 81% specificity, while in the test set the corresponding values were 80% and 75%. Sample size was not predetermined statistically, and investigators were not blinded to group allocation. Most expanded thyroid clonotypes with frequency above 0.001 were also detected in blood, suggesting blood repertoires may reflect the thyroid immune response. In validation, the model predicted ophthalmopathy progression with more than 70% sensitivity and less than 80% specificity; 12 predicted patients were CT-confirmed with GO in a median of approximately 6.5 months.

This clonotype was counted ten times or more. Its recognized antigen is unknown. Per-base quality was not reported, and no clone a single base away is much larger than it. Patients with ophthalmopathy had moderately to severely active disease, with a Clinical Activity Score of 3 or more, a NOSPECS grade of 4 or more, and a disease duration of less than 3 months. Patients were excluded if they had other autoimmune diseases, uncontrolled infections, pregnancy or lactation. Diagnosis relied on clinical symptoms, serum thyroxine, TRAb, thyroid ultrasound and orbital computed tomography. PBMCs were isolated from 7.5 to 10 ml of fresh peripheral blood by Ficoll-Paque density gradient centrifugation. Trizol reagent was used to extract the total RNA, and its quality was then checked on an Agilent 2100 Bioanalyzer. Germline trimming amounts to 5 bases on V and 4 bases on J, with 10 as the count of junction bases outside the gene matches. CDR1 and CDR2 (DFQATT, SNEGSKA) derive from the germline V gene (reference sequence). From the cysteine up to the phenylalanine, the CDR3 has a length of 14 residues. Here the CDR3 DNA is all that survives: 42 bases in frame from base 1.

TCR beta CDR3 regions were amplified from RNA transcripts for repertoire sequencing. The first round of RT-PCR was done with HTBI primers and the Qiagen OneStep RT-PCR kit, and was followed by a second round of multiplex PCR, then size selection and purification. The libraries underwent paired-end sequencing with 100 bp reads on an Illumina HiSeq2000. In the authors' own workflow: SOAPnuke was used to process the reads, removing any read that contained adapters or uncalled bases, had a mean Phred below 15, or lacked an exact match to the constant primer or identifier. High-quality paired reads were merged with COPE v1.2.5. Clonotypes were defined as unique nucleotide sequences and were aligned to IMGT TRB V, D and J references using MiTCR v1.1. Analysis was restricted to V-J combinations with a frequency above 0.0001, which covered roughly 99% of repertoires. For each V-J combination, a TCR clonal expansion and chaos score was defined as F50 clonal expansion divided by the chaos observed in the TCRdist matrix. Welch's t-statistics and random forest were used to reduce features to 13 V-J combinations, which were fed into a naive Bayes classifier. Thyroid-blood repertoire similarity was quantified with the Morisita-Horn index. In-frame beta chains were kept once TCRdb had trimmed the public reads at Q25 with fastp and called clones with MiXCR. Each CDR3 protein appears once, grouped with its most common genes and DNA. For this entry, the V and J calls and clone size follow TCRdb and not the study's own pipeline. This sample lists 200,000 to 300,000 distinct CDR3 sequences; roughly 50% were detected once. Roughly 45% of the sample is in the top ten clones.

This TCR derives from an adult man with Graves' ophthalmopathy. Sequenced: peripheral blood. The sequence joins TRBV20-1 to TRBJ1-2, with 7 middle bases fitting TRBD1. The sequenced DNA: TGCAGTGCTTCCCGGGACAGCTGGTTCTATGGCTACACCTTC. It is translated as CSASRDSWFYGYTF.